The entry below describes one TCR beta chain. This receptor's antigen is unknown. No base-level quality is on record; no much larger clone is a single base apart. Collaborating institutions collected whole blood in K2EDTA tubes following their own protocols. For TCRbeta analysis, collaborators shipped samples as frozen whole blood, isolated PBMCs, or DNA extracted from either of those sample types. CDR1 SQVTM and CDR2 ANQGSEA are derived from the germline V gene. Compared with germline, V lacks 2 bases and J lacks 1 base; bases without a gene match: 9. Including the terminal cysteine and phenylalanine, the CDR3 comprises 16 residues. The entry retains the CDR3 DNA only, 48 bases that are in frame from base 1. These data belong to a study of blood T cell repertoires in COVID-19 (dated by TCRdb to the early 2020s). The study in broad terms: Samples covering the acute and convalescent phases of COVID-19 were provided by collaborators in the United States, Italy and Spain. Sample metadata almost always included a de-identified subject ID, COVID-19 status, age in years and sex. The prospective study material was composed of cDNA or gDNA derived from T cells, B-cell-depleted T cells, or PBMCs. The repertoires were released in a freely available public database intended as a resource for research on the immune response to SARS-CoV-2. Samples came from the ongoing ImmuneRACE study (first 160 participants) plus 1,254 subjects from 6 global collaborators. Deeply sampled blood TCRbeta repertoires from subjects exposed to, actively infected with, or recovered from COVID-19 were included in the dataset. HLA class I and class II types, where available, came from metadata supplied by the sample provider rather than from assay-based typing. Points the paper makes about the study in general: The quantity of clinical and demographic metadata differed by source and by participant and was supplied without curation.

TCRbeta CDR3 regions were amplified from genomic DNA using the immunoSEQ Assay, a bias-controlled multiplex PCR. Per the authors' processing: Nucleated cell counts per sample were estimated from amplification of reference gene primers within the assay. To quantify the absolute abundance of each unique TCRbeta CDR3 rearrangement, sequence reads were collapsed and filtered. For each sample, productive Simpson clonality was calculated by taking the square root of Simpson's diversity index across productive rearrangements. In its TCRdb copy, this immuneACCESS table keeps in-frame sequences only and misses some clones. Where compared with another copy, unresolved V genes explain less than half of these, and the others have no known cause. The V and J calls and clone size come from that table; D and trimming were worked out from the DNA. A total of about 280,000 clones appear in this sample, 65% to 90% of them only once. The top ten clonotypes cover about an eighth of the sample.

This TCR came from a human donor in a cohort sampled during active COVID-19. Recombination joined TRBV29-1 with TRBJ2-3, with TRBD1 identical over 7 junction bases. Sequencing used peripheral blood. In nucleotide form, the sequence is TGCAGCGTTGAAAAAGGGGACAGTTCACGCACAGATACGCAGTATTTT. This sequence encodes CSVEKGDSSRTDTQYF.